This paragraph reports one T cell receptor (beta chain). Produced via immunoSEQ multiplex PCR; TCRdb's table is partial and in-frame only. The sample includes tens of thousands of clones, 85% to 95% of them seen just once. This record belongs to a study of preoperative IRX-2 immunotherapy in early breast cancer. Germline V gene sequence: CDR1 MNHNS, CDR2 SASEGT. Trimming left V 2 bases short and J 2 bases short, with 28 bases between. The CDR3 consists of 20 residues. Treatment indicated: preoperative locoregional IRX-2 cytokine immunotherapy. This phase Ib study tested locoregional IRX-2 cytokine immunotherapy given before surgery.

This rearrangement joins TRBV6-1 to TRBJ2-7; D gene ambiguous. The sample consisted of tumor tissue, taken after IRX-2 immunotherapy. This TCR was sampled from a human donor with breast cancer. As DNA, the CDR3 is TGTGCCAGCAGTGAAAACCGAAACCTCGACGTGGGCTTCCAAACCTACGAGCAGTACTTC. Translation: CASSENRNLDVGFQTYEQYF.